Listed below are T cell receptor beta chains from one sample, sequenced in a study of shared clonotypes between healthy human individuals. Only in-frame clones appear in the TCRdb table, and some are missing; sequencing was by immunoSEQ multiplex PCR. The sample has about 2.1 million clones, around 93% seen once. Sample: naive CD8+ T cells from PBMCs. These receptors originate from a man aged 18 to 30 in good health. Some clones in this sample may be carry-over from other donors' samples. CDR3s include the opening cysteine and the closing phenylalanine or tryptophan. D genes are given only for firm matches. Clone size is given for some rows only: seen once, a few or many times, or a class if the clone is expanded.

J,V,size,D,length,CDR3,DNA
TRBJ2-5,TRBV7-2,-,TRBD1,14,CASSGMDRQETQYF,TGTGCCAGCAGCGGAATGGACAGGCAAGAGACCCAGTACTTC
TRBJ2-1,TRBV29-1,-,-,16,CSVGSLPSSSYNEQFF,TGCAGCGTTGGGAGCCTTCCAAGTAGCTCCTACAATGAGCAGTTCTTC
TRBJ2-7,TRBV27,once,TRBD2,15,CASRPEGAGTWGEYF,TGTGCCAGCAGGCCCGAGGGAGCGGGAACTTGGGGGGAGTACTTC
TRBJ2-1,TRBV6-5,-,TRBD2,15,CASSTAGAPEGEQFF,TGTGCCAGCAGTACAGCGGGGGCGCCCGAAGGAGAGCAGTTCTTC
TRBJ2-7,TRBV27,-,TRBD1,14,CASSIRQGSYEQYF,TGTGCCAGCAGTATCCGACAGGGGTCCTACGAGCAGTACTTC
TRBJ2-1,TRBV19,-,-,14,CASSAGRMYNEQFF,TGTGCCAGTAGTGCAGGAAGAATGTACAATGAGCAGTTCTTC
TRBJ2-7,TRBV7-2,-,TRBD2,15,CASSPGASGYYEQYF,TGTGCCAGCAGCCCCGGGGCTAGCGGATACTACGAGCAGTACTTC
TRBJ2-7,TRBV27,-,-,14,CASSLMWGVYEQYF,TGTGCCAGCAGTTTAATGTGGGGGGTCTACGAGCAGTACTTC
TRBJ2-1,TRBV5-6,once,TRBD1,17,CASSPERTGAYYNEQFF,TGTGCCAGCAGCCCAGAGCGGACAGGGGCGTACTACAATGAGCAGTTCTTC
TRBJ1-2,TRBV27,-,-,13,CASRSGPTYGYTF,TGTGCCAGCCGCTCAGGGCCGACCTATGGCTACACCTTC
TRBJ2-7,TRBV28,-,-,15,CASSPPREVSYEQYF,TGTGCCAGCAGTCCCCCCCGGGAAGTCTCCTACGAGCAGTACTTC
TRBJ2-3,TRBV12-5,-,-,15,CASGLEGRDTDTQYF,TGTGCTAGTGGTTTGGAGGGGCGGGACACAGATACGCAGTATTTT
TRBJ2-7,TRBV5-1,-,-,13,CASILGVEYEQYF,TGCGCCAGCATCCTGGGGGTAGAGTACGAGCAGTACTTC
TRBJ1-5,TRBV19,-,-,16,CASSSSGREGNQPQHF,-
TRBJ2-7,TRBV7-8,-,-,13,CASSLPPFYEQYF,TGTGCCAGCAGCTTACCACCGTTCTACGAGCAGTACTTC
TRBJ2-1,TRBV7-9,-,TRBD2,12,CASGSGSNEQFF,TGTGCCAGCGGCAGCGGGAGTAATGAGCAGTTCTTC
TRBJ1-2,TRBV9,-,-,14,CASSGRGPNVGYTF,TGTGCCAGCAGCGGACGGGGGCCAAACGTTGGCTACACCTTC
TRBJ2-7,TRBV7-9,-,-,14,CASSPGRGDNEQYF,TGTGCCAGCAGCCCGGGGAGAGGGGATAACGAGCAGTACTTC
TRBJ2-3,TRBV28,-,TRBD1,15,CASRLGQGSTDTQYF,TGTGCCAGCAGACTGGGACAGGGAAGCACAGATACGCAGTATTTT
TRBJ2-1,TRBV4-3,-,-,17,CASSQQEGTLSYNEQFF,TGCGCCAGCAGCCAACAGGAGGGGACCCTTTCCTACAATGAGCAGTTCTTC
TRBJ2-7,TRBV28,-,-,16,CASSLGRDPLLYEQYF,TGTGCCAGCAGTTTAGGCAGGGACCCGCTTCTCTACGAGCAGTACTTC
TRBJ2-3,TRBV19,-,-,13,CASNDLKADTQYF,TGTGCCAGTAACGACCTTAAGGCAGATACGCAGTATTTT